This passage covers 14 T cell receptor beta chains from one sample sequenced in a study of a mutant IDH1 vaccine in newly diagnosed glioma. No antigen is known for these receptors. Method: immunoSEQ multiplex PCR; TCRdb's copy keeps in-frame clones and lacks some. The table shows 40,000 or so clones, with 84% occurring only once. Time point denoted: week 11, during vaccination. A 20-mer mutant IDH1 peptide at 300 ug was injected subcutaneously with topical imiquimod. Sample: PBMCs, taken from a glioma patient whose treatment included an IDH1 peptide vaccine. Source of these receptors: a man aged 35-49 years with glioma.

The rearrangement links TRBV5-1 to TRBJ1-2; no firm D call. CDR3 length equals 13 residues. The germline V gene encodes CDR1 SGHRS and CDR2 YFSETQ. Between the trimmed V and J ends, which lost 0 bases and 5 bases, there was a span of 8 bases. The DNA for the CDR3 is TGCGCCAGCAGCTTGGGTCCAGATTATGGCTACACCTTC. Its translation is CASSLGPDYGYTF.

The chain's CDR3 is CASSQERGAGANVLTF. CDR3 in DNA: TGCGCCAGCAGCCAAGAACGGGGGGCTGGGGCCAACGTCCTGACTTTC. V gene TRBV4-1 combines with J gene TRBJ2-6, with 7 nucleotides matching TRBD2. CDR3 length equals 16 residues. The J segment lost 2 bases and the V segment lost 0 bases, leaving 1 base of the junction unmatched. Germline V lookup: CDR1 MGHRA, CDR2 YSYEKL.

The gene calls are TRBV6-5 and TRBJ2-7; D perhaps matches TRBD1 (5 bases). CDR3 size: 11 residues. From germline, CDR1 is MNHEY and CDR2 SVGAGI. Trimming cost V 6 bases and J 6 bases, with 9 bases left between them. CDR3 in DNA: TGTGCCAGCAGGCAGGGCAGCGAGCAGTACTTC. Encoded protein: CASRQGSEQYF.

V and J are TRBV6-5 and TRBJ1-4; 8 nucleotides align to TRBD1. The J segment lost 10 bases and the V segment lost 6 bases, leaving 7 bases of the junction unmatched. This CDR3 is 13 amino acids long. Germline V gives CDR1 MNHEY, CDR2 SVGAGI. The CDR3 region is CASSPDRDGKLFF. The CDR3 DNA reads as TGTGCCAGCAGCCCGGACAGGGATGGAAAACTGTTTTTT.

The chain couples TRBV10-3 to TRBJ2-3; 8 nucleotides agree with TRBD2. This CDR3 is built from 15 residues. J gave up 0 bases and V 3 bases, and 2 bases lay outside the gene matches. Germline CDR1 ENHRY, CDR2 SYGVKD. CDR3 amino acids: CAISDASGSTDTQYF. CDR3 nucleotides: TGTGCCATCAGTGACGCTAGCGGGAGCACAGATACGCAGTATTTT.

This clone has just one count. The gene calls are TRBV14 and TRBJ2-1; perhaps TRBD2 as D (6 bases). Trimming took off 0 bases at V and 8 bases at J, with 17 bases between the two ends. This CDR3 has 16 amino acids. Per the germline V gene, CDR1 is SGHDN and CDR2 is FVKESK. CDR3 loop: CASSQDVQSRRDEQFF. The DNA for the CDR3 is TGTGCCAGCAGCCAAGATGTACAGTCTCGGAGGGATGAGCAGTTCTTC.

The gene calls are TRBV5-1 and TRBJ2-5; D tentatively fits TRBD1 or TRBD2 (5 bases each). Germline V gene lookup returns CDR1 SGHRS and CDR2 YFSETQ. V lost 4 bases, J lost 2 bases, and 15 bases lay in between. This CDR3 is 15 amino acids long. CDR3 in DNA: TGCGCCAGCAGCCCGCCCGTTGGGGGTCAAGAGACCCAGTACTTC. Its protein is CASSPPVGGQETQYF.

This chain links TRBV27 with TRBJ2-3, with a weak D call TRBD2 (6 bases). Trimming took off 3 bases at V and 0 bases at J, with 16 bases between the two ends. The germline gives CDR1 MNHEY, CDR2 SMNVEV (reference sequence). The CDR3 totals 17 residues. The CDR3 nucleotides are TGTGCCAGCAGTTTCTCCACGGGGGTAACTAGCACAGATACGCAGTATTTT. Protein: CASSFSTGVTSTDTQYF.

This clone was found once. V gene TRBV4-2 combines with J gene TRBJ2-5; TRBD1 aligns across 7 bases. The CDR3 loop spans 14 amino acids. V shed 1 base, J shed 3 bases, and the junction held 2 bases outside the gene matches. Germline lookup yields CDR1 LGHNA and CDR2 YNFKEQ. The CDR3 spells CASSQGGTEETQYF. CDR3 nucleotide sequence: TGTGCCAGCAGCCAAGGAGGGACAGAAGAGACCCAGTACTTC.

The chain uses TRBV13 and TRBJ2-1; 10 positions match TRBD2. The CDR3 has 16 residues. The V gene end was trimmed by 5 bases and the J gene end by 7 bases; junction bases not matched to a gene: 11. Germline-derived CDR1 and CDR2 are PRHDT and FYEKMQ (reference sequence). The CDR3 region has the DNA TGTGCCAGCAGCCTCCCCGGGACTAGCGCTTATAATGAGCAGTTCTTC. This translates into CASSLPGTSAYNEQFF. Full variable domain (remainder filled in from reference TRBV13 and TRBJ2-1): AAGVIQSPRHLIKEKRETATLKCYPIPRHDTVYWYQQGPGQDPQFLISFYEKMQSDKGSIPDRFSAQQFSDYHSELNMSSLELGDSALYFCASSLPGTSAYNEQFFGPGTRLTVL.

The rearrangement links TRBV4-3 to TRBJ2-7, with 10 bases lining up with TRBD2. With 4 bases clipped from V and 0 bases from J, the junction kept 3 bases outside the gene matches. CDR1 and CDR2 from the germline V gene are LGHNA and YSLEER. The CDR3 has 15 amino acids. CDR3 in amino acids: CASSLAGGRSYEQYF. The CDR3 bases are TGCGCCAGCAGCCTAGCGGGAGGCCGCTCCTACGAGCAGTACTTC.

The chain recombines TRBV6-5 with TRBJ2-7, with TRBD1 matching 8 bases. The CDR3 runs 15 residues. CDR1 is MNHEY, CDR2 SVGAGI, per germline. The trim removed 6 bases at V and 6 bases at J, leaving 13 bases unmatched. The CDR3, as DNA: TGTGCCAGCAGCAGCCCGGGACAGGCTCGGTTCGAGCAGTACTTC. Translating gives CASSSPGQARFEQYF.

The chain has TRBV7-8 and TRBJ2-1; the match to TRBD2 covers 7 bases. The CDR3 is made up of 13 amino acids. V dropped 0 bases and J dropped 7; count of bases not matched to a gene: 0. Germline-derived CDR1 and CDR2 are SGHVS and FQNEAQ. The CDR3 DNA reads TGTGCCAGCAGCTTAGCGGGAGGGAATGAGCAGTTCTTC. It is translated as CASSLAGGNEQFF.

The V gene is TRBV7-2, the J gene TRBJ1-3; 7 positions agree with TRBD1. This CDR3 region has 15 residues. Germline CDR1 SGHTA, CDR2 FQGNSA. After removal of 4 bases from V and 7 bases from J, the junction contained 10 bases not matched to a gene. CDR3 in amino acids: CASSSQGSGGNTIYF. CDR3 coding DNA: TGTGCCAGCAGCTCACAGGGGTCGGGGGGCAACACCATATATTTT.